This TCR beta chain was captured by sequencing in a study of blood T cell repertoires in COVID-19. The wider study: Sites across the United States, Italy and Spain contributed samples from acute and convalescent COVID-19.

CDR3 size: 16 residues. The J segment lost 1 base and the V segment lost 3 bases, leaving 8 bases of the junction unmatched. Germline values: CDR1 DFQATT, CDR2 SNEGSKA (reference sequence). Per the original data handling: Estimates of nucleated cell counts were drawn from the amplification of reference gene primers. The protocol was immunoSEQ multiplex PCR, while the TCRdb copy is restricted to in-frame clones and leaves out a portion. V, J and clone size are those of that table, while D and trimming were read from the DNA. Of about 240,000 clones detected, 86% appear once; the ten largest clones hold 3.3%. Individuals aged about 18 to 89 years were recruited from 20 to 25 US areas.

Source material: PBMCs or T cells enriched from blood (not recorded which). This clonotype originated in a woman in her 40s with acute COVID-19. The chain links TRBV20-1 to TRBJ2-3; TRBD2 aligns across 9 bases. This CDR3 reads CSASRAGGRGTDTQYF. The CDR3 coding sequence is TGCAGTGCTAGTAGGGCGGGAGGGCGTGGCACAGATACGCAGTATTTT.